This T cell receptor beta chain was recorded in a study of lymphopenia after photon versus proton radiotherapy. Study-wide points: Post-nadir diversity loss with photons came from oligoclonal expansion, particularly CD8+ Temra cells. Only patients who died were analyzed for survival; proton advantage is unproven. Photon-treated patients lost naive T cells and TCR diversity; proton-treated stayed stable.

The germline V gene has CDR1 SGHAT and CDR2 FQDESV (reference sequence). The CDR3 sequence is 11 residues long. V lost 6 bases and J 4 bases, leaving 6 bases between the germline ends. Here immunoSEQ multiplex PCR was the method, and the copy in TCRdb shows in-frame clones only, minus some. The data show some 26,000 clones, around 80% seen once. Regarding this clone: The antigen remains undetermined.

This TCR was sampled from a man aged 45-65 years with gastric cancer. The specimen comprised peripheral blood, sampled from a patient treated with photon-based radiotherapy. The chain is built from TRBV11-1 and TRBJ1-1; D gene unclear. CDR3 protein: CASSRGTEAFF. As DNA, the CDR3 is TGTGCCAGCAGTCGTGGCACTGAAGCTTTCTTT. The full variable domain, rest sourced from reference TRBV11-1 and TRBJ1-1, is EAEVAQSPRYKITEKSQAVAFWCDPISGHATLYWYRQILGQGPELLVQFQDESVVDDSQLPKDRFSAERLKGVDSTLKIQPAELGDSAMYLCASSRGTEAFFGQGTRLTVV.